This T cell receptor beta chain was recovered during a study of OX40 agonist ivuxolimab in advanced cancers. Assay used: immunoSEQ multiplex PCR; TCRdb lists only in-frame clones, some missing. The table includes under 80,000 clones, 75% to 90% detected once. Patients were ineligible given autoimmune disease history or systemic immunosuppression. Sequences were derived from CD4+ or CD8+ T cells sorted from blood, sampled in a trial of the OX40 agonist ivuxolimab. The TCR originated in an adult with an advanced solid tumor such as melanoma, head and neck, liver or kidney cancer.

CDR3 residues: CASSPDRNYGYTF. Here the CDR3 DNA reads TGTGCCAGCAGCCCTGACAGGAACTATGGCTACACCTTC. This chain joins TRBV5-4 and TRBJ1-2, with a tentative D call TRBD1 (6 bases). This CDR3 region has 13 residues. Trimming cost V 4 bases and J 2 bases, with 9 bases left between them. Germline V lookup: CDR1 SGHNT, CDR2 YYREEE (reference sequence). The full variable domain, with the rest looked up from reference TRBV5-4 and TRBJ1-2, is ETGVTQSPTHLIKTRGQQVTLRCSSQSGHNTVSWYQQALGQGPQFIFQYYREEENGRGNFPPRFSGLQFPNYSSELNVNALELDDSALYLCASSPDRNYGYTFGSGTRLTVV.